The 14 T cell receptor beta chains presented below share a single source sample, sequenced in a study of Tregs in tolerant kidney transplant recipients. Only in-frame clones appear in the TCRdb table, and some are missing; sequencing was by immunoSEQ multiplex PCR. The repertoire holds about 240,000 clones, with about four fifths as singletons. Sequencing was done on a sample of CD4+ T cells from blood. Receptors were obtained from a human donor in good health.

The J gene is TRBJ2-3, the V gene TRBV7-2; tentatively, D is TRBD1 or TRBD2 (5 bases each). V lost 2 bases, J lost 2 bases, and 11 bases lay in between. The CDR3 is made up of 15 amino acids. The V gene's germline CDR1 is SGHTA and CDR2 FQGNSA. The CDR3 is CASSLTGTTTDTQYF. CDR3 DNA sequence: TGTGCCAGCAGCTTAACTGGGACCACCACAGATACGCAGTATTTT.

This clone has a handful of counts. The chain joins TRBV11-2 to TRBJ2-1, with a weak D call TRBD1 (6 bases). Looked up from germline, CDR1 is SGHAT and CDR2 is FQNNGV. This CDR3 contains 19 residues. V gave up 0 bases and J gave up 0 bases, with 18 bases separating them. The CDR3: CASSLDMGRQAPSYNEQFF. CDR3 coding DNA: TGTGCCAGCAGCTTAGATATGGGGAGACAGGCTCCCTCCTACAATGAGCAGTTCTTC.

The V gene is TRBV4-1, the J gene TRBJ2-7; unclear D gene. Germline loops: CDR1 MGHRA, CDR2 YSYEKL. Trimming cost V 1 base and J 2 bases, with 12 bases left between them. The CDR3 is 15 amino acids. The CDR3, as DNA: TGCGCCAGCAGCCAAGTGTTGAGGTCGCCCTACGAGCAGTACTTC. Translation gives CASSQVLRSPYEQYF.

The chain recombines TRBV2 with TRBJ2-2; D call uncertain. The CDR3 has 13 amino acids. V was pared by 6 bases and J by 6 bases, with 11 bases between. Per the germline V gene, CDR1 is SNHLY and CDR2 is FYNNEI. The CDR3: CASSESASGELFF. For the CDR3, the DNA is TGTGCCAGCAGCGAATCAGCGTCCGGGGAGCTGTTTTTT.

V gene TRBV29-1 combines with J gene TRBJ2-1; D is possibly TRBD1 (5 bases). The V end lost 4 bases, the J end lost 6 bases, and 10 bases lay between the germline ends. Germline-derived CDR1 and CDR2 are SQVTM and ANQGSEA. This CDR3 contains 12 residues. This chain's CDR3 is CSVGPGFNEQFF. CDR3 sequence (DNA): TGCAGCGTTGGACCAGGGTTCAATGAGCAGTTCTTC.

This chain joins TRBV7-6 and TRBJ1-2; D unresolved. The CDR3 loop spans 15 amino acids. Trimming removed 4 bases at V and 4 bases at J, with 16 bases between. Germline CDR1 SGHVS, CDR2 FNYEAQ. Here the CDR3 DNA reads TGTGCCAGCAGCTCATCGGGTGGAAAGACCTATGGCTACACCTTC. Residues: CASSSSGGKTYGYTF.

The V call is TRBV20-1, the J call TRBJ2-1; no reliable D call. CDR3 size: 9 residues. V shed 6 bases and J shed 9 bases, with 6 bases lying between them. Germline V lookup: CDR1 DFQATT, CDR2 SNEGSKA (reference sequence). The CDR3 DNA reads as TGCAGTGCGACACGTGAGCAGTTCTTC. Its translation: CSATREQFF.

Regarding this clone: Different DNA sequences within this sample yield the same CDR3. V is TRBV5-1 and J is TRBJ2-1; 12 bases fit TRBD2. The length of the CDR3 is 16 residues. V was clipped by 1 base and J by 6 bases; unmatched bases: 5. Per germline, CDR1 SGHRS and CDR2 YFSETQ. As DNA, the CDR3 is TGCGCCAGCAGCTTGACTAGCGGGGGGCCTGGCAATGAGCAGTTCTTC. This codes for CASSLTSGGPGNEQFF.

The CDR3 DNA sequence: TGTGCCAGTAGTATGGCGTATCGGGGGCCCCTAGCCAAAAACATTCAGTACTTC. This sequence encodes CASSMAYRGPLAKNIQYF. The chain couples TRBV19 to TRBJ2-4; D assignment may be TRBD1 or TRBD2 (6 bases each). CDR3 size: 18 residues. Trimming cost V 3 bases and J 0 bases, with 18 bases left between them. Germline CDR1 LNHDA, CDR2 SQIVND (reference sequence).

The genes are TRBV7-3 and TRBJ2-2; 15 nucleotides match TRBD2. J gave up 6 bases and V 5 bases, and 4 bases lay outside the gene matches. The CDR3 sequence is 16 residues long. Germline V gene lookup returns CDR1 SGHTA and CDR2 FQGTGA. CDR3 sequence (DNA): TGTGCCAGCAGCCCGGGACTAGCGGGGGGACCCGGGGAGCTGTTTTTT. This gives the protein CASSPGLAGGPGELFF.

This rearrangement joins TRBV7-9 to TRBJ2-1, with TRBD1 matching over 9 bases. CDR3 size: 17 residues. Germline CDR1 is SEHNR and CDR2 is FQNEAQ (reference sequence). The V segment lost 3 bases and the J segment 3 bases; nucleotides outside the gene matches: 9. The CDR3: CASSLADRGGFYNEQFF. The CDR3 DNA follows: TGTGCCAGCAGCTTGGCGGACAGGGGTGGTTTCTACAATGAGCAGTTCTTC.

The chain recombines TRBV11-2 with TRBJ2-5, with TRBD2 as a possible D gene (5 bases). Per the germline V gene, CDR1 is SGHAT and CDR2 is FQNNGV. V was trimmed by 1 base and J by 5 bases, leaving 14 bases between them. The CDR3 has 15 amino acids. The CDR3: CASSLVEGRWETQYF. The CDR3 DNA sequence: TGTGCCAGCAGCTTAGTTGAGGGTCGATGGGAGACCCAGTACTTC.

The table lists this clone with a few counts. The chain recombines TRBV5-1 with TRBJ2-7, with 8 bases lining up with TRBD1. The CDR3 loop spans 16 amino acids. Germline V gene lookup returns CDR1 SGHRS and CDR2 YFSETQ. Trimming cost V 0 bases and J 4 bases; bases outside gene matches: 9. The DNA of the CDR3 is TGCGCCAGCAGCTTGGCCAGGGGGCCTGGGGGGTACGAGCAGTACTTC. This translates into CASSLARGPGGYEQYF.

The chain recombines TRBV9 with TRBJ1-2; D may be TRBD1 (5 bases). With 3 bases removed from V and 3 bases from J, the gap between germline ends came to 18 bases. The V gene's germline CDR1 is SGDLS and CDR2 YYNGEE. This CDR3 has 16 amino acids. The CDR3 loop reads CASSGKSGGLHYGYTF. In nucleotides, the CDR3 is TGTGCCAGCAGCGGAAAGTCCGGGGGGTTACACTATGGCTACACCTTC.